In its sample, the clone carrying this TCR beta chain was seen a few times. Antigen: not known. Within the sample, other DNA sequences also encode this same CDR3. The data are from a study of cytomegalovirus exposure and HLA in healthy donors. The overall study: Genotyping showed 75% to 90% of some 400 donors falling in the Caucasian-associated ancestry cluster.

Primers for the PCR totalled 60 Vbeta and 13 Jbeta. The assay was immunoSEQ multiplex PCR, and TCRdb's table has in-frame clones only and misses some. This sample has 150,000 or so clones, with about 70% found just once. Study observations and caveats: Within the data, a cluster of highly shared sequence variants was likely a sequencing artifact. Being productive about 90% or about 30% of the time was typical of most TCR beta V segments in an earlier analysis. Cytomegalovirus-associated status was assigned to approximately 160 TCR beta chains.

The receptor was derived from a man aged 30-40 years in good health and CMV-seropositive. The sequencing sample was made of PBMCs.

The CDR3 bases are TGTGCCACCAGCAGAGATAGGGGTCTGGCCAACGTCCTGACTTTC. It translates to CATSRDRGLANVLTF. V and J are TRBV15 and TRBJ2-6, with D tentatively TRBD1 (5 bases). This CDR3 comprises 15 residues. Germline values: CDR1 LNHNV, CDR2 YYDKDF (reference sequence). V lost 0 bases to trimming and J lost 6 bases, with 9 bases between them.